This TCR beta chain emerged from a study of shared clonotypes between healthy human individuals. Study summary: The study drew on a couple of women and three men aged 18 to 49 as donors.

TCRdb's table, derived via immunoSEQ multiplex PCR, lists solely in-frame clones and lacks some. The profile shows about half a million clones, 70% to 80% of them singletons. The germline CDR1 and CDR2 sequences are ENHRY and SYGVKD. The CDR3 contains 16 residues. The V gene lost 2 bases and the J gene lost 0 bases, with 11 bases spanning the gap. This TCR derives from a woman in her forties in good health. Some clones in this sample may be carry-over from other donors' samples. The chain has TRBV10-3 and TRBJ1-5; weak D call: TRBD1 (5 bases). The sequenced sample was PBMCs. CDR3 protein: CAISEQGPPSNQPQHF. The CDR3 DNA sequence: TGTGCCATCAGTGAGCAGGGACCGCCTAGCAATCAGCCCCAGCATTTT.